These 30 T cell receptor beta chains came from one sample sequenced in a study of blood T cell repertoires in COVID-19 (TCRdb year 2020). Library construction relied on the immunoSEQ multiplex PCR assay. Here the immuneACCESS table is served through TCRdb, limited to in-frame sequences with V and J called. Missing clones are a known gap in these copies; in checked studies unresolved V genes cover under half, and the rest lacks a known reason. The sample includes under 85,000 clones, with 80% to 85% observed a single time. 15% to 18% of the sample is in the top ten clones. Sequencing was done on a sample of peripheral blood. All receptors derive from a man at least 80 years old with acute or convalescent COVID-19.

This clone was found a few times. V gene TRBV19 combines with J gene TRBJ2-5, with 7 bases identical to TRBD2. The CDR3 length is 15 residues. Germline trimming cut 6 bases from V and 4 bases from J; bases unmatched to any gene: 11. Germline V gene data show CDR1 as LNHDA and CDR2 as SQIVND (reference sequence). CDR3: CASRAQRGAAETQYF. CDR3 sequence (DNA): TGTGCCAGTAGGGCCCAGCGGGGAGCGGCAGAGACCCAGTACTTC.

Here the CDR3 reads CASTADGRGAFF. The CDR3 region has the DNA TGTGCCAGCACCGCAGACGGAAGGGGAGCTTTCTTT. This sequence joins TRBV25-1 and TRBJ1-1, with D maybe TRBD1 (5 bases). There are 12 residues in the CDR3. Looked up from germline, CDR1 is MGHDK and CDR2 is SYGVNS. Trimming took 7 bases from V and 10 from J, leaving 16 bases between them.

CDR3 region: CATSRAAGQRPVSYGYTF. DNA for the CDR3: TGTGCCACCAGCAGAGCCGCGGGACAGAGGCCAGTCTCCTATGGCTACACCTTC. V gene TRBV15 combines with J gene TRBJ1-2, with TRBD1 matching over 7 bases. V lost 1 base and J lost 4; bases outside the gene matches: 15. Germline assignment: CDR1 LNHNV and CDR2 YYDKDF (reference sequence). The CDR3 sequence is 18 residues long.

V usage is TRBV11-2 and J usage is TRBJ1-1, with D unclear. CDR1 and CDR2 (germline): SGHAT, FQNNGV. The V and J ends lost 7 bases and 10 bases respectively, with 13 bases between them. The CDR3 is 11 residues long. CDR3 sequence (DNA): TGTGCCAGCACACCCCGGGATGCAGCTTTCTTT. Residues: CASTPRDAAFF.

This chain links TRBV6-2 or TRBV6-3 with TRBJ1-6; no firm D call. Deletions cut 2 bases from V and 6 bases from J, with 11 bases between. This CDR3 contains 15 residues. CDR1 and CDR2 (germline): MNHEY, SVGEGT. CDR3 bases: TGTGCCAGCAGTTACACGGTCAAGTTTAATTCACCCCTCCACTTT. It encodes CASSYTVKFNSPLHF.

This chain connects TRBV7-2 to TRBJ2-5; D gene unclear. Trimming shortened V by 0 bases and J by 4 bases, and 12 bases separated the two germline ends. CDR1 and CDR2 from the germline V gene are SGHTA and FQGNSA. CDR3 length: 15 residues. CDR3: CASSLAVSRRETQYF. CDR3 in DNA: TGTGCCAGCAGCTTAGCGGTTTCTAGGCGAGAGACCCAGTACTTC.

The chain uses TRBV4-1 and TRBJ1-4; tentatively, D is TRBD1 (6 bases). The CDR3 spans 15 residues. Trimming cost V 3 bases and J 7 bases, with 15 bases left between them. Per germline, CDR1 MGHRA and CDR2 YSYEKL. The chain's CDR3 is CASSQLTGLSEKLFF. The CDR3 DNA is TGCGCCAGCAGCCAGCTCACAGGGTTGAGTGAAAAACTGTTTTTT.

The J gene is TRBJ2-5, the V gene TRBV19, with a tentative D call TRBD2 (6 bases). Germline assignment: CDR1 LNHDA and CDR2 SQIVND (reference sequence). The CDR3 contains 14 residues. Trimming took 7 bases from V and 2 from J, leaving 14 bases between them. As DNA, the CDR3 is TGTGCCAGTACCCCGTCTGGGAGGCAAGAGACCCAGTACTTC. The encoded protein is CASTPSGRQETQYF.

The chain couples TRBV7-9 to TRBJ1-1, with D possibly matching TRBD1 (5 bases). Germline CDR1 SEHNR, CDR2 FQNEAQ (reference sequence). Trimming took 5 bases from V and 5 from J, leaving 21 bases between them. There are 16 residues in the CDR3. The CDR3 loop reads CASSRPTEEERTEAFF. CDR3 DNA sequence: TGTGCCAGCAGCCGACCGACAGAAGAGGAACGAACTGAAGCTTTCTTT.

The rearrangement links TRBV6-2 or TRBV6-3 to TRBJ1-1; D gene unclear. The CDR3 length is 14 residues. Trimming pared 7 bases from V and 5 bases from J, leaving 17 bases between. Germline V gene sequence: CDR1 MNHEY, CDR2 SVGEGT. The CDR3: CASIPAGSRTEAFF. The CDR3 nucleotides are TGTGCCAGCATCCCAGCGGGTTCCCGGACTGAAGCTTTCTTT.

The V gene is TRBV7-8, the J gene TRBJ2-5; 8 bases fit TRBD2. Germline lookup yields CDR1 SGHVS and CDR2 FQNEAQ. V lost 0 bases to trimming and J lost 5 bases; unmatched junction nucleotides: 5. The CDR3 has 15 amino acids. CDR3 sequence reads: CASSLATGGAETQYF. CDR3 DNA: TGTGCCAGCAGCTTAGCTACCGGGGGGGCCGAGACCCAGTACTTC.

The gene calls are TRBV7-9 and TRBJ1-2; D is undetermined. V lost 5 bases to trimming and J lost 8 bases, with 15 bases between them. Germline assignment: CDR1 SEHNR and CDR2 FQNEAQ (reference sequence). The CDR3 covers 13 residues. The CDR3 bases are TGTGCCAGCAGCCTAGGGTTTTCAGGAGGCTACACCTTC. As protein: CASSLGFSGGYTF.

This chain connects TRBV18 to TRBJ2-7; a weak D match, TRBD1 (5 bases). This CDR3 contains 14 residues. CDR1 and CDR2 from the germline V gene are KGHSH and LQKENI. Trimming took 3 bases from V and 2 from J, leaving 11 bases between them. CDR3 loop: CASSPDSGTYEQYF. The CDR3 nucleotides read TGTGCCAGCTCACCCGACAGTGGAACCTACGAGCAGTACTTC.

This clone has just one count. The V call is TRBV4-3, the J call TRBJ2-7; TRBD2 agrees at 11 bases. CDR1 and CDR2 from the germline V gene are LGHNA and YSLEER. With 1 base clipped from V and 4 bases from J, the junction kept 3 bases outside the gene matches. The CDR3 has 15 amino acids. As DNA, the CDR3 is TGCGCCAGCAGCCAAGTGGGGACTAGCGGATACGAGCAGTACTTC. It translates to CASSQVGTSGYEQYF.

CDR3 residues: CSVALNTEAFF. CDR3 coding DNA: TGCAGCGTTGCGTTGAACACTGAAGCTTTCTTT. V and J are TRBV29-1 and TRBJ1-1, with D unclear. The germline V and J ends were trimmed by 4 bases and 0 bases, with 3 bases remaining between them. The CDR3 has 11 amino acids. Germline loops: CDR1 SQVTM, CDR2 ANQGSEA.

Written as DNA, the CDR3 is TGTGCCAGCAACCCGTCGGGGCGGGAGGATACGCAGTATTTT. It encodes CASNPSGREDTQYF. The rearrangement links TRBV9 to TRBJ2-3; 7 nucleotides match TRBD2. The CDR3 is 14 residues long. Trimming removed 6 bases from V and 6 bases from J; junction bases left unmatched: 10. CDR1 and CDR2 (germline): SGDLS, YYNGEE. The full variable domain, rest sourced from reference TRBV9 and TRBJ2-3, is DSGVTQTPKHLITATGQRVTLRCSPRSGDLSVYWYQQSLDQGLQFLIQYYNGEERAKGNILERFSAQQFPDLHSELNLSSLELGDSALYFCASNPSGREDTQYFGPGTRLTVL.

CDR3 bases: TGCGCCAGCAGCTTGGTCGGGTCCGGGGAGCTGTTTTTT. Its protein is CASSLVGSGELFF. V is TRBV5-1 and J is TRBJ2-2; D ambiguous. Trimming pared 0 bases from V and 6 bases from J, leaving 6 bases between. CDR1 SGHRS and CDR2 YFSETQ come from the germline V gene. The length of the CDR3 is 13 residues. Together with reference TRBV5-1 and TRBJ2-2, the CDR3 gives the full variable domain: KAGVTQTPRYLIKTRGQQVTLSCSPISGHRSVSWYQQTPGQGLQFLFEYFSETQRNKGNFPGRFSGRQFSNSRSEMNVSTLELGDSALYLCASSLVGSGELFFGEGSRLTVL.

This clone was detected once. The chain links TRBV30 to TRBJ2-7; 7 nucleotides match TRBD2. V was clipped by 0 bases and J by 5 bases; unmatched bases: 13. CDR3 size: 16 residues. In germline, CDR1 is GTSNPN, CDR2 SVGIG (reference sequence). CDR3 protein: CAWSVAPTGRTHEQYF. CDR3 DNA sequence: TGTGCCTGGAGTGTAGCCCCCACCGGGAGGACCCACGAGCAGTACTTC.

The CDR3 sequence is CASSEVGQRGETQYF. The CDR3, as DNA: TGTGCCAGCAGTGAAGTGGGTCAAAGGGGAGAGACCCAGTACTTC. The chain combines TRBV6-1 with TRBJ2-5, with TRBD1 as a possible D gene (5 bases). The CDR3 extends over 15 amino acids. Germline CDR1 and CDR2: MNHNS and SASEGT. Trimming cost V 1 base and J 4 bases, with 13 bases left between them.

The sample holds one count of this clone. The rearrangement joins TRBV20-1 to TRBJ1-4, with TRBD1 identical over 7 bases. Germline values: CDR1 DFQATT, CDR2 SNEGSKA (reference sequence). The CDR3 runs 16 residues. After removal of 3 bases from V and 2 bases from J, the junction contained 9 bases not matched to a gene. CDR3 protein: CSASSATGATNEKLFF. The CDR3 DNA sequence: TGCAGTGCTAGTTCCGCCACAGGGGCGACTAATGAAAAACTGTTTTTT.

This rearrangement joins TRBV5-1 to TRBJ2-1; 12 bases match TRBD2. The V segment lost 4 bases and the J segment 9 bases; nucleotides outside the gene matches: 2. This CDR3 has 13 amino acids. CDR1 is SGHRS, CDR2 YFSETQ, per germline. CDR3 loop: CASSATSGSEQFF. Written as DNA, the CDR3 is TGCGCCAGCAGCGCGACTAGCGGGAGTGAGCAGTTCTTC. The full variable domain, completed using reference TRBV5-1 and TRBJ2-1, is KAGVTQTPRYLIKTRGQQVTLSCSPISGHRSVSWYQQTPGQGLQFLFEYFSETQRNKGNFPGRFSGRQFSNSRSEMNVSTLELGDSALYLCASSATSGSEQFFGPGTRLTVL.

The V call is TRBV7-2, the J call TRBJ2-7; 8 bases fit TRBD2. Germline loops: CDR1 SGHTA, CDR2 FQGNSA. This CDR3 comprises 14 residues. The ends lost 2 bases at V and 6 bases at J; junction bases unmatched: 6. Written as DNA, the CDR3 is TGTGCCAGCAGCTTACGCGGGGGGCTGGCCGAGCAGTACTTC. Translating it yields CASSLRGGLAEQYF.

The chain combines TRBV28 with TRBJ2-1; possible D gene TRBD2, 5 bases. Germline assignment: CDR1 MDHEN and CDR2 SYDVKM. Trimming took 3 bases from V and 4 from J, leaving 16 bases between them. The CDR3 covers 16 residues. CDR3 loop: CASSLDWVRFYNEQFF. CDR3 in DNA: TGTGCCAGCAGTTTGGACTGGGTCCGTTTTTACAATGAGCAGTTCTTC.

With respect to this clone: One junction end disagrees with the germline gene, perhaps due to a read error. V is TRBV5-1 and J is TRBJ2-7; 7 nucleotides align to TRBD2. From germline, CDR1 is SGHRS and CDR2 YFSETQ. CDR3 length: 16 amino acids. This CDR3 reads CASGFGGGGGSYEQYF. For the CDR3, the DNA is TGCGCCAGCGGCTTCGGTGGCGGGGGAGGCTCCTACGAGCAGTACTTC.

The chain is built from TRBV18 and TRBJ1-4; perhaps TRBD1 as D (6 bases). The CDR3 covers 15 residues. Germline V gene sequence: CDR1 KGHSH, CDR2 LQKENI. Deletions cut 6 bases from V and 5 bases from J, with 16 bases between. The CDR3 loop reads CASSPGAQLNEKLFF. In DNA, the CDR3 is TGTGCCAGCTCCCCAGGGGCTCAATTGAATGAAAAACTGTTTTTT. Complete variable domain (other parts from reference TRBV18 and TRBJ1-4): NAGVMQNPRHLVRRRGQEARLRCSPMKGHSHVYWYRQLPEEGLKFMVYLQKENIIDESGMPKERFSAEFPKEGPSILRIQQVVRGDSAAYFCASSPGAQLNEKLFFGSGTQLSVL.

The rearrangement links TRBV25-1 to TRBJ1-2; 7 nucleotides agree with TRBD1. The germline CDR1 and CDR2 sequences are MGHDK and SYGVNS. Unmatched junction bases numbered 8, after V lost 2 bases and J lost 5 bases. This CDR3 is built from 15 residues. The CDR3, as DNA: TGTGCCAGCAGTGAAGCCCCAGGGACAGCATATGGCTACACCTTC. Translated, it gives CASSEAPGTAYGYTF.

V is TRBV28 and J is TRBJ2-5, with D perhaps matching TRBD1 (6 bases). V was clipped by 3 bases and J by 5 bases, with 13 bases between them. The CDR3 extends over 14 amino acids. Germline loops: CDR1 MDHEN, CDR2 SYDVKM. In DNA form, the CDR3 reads TGTGCCAGCAGTTTTGCACAGGGCGGGGAGACCCAGTACTTC. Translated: CASSFAQGGETQYF.

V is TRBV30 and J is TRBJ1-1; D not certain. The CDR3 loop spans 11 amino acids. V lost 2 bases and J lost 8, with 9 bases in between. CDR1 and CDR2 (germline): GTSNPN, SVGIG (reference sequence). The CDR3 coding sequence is TGTGCCTGGAGTTCACAGTTGGAAGCTTTCTTT. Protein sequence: CAWSSQLEAFF.

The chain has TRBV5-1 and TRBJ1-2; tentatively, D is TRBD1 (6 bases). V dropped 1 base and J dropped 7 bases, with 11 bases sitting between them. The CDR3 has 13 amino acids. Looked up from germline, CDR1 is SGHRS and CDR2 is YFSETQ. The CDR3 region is CASSLSGVFGYTF. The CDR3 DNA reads TGCGCCAGCAGCTTGTCAGGGGTTTTTGGCTACACCTTC.

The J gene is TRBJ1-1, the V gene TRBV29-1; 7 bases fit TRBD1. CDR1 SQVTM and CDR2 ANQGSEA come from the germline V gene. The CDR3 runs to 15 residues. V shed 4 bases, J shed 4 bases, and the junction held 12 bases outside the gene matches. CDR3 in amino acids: CSVGGITGAGTEAFF. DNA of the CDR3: TGCAGCGTTGGCGGAATTACAGGGGCCGGCACTGAAGCTTTCTTT. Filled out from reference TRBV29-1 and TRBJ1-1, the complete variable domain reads SAVISQKPSRDICQRGTSLTIQCQVDSQVTMMFWYRQQPGQSLTLIATANQGSEATYESGFVIDKFPISRPNLTFSTLTVSNMSPEDSSIYLCSVGGITGAGTEAFFGQGTRLTVV.